The clone carrying this T cell receptor beta chain turned up a few times. This record comes from a study of T cell responses to AZD1222 COVID-19 vaccine. Libraries were prepared by immunoSEQ multiplex PCR; TCRdb keeps only in-frame clonotypes and omits some of them. The sample holds 90,000 to 150,000 clones, 88% seen once. This CDR3 is 14 amino acids long. V lost 0 bases and J 5 bases, leaving 10 bases between the germline ends. Germline V gene sequence: CDR1 SGHTA, CDR2 FQGNSA. The V gene is TRBV7-2, the J gene TRBJ1-1; D unresolved. This material consisted of peripheral blood, taken on day 0 of AZD1222 vaccination. This clonotype was obtained from an adult in good health. In nucleotides, the CDR3 is TGTGCCAGCAGCTTAGCTGGGATTGGAACTGAAGCTTTCTTT. The encoded protein is CASSLAGIGTEAFF. The entire variable domain, with the rest obtained from reference TRBV7-2 and TRBJ1-1, is as follows: GAGVSQSPSNKVTEKGKDVELRCDPISGHTALYWYRQSLGQGLEFLIYFQGNSAPDKSGLPSDRFSAERTGGSVSTLTIQRTQQEDSAVYLCASSLAGIGTEAFFGQGTRLTVV.